This T cell receptor (beta chain) was documented in a study of T-cell reconstitution after alpha-beta-depleted transplantation in children (dated by TCRdb to the mid-2010s). General notes on the study: T-cell immune reconstitution after TCRalphabeta/CD19-depleted allogeneic hematopoietic cell transplantation in children was quantitatively tracked in the study by means of TCR repertoire profiling. What the research found in general, with its limitations: Over subsequent months, a decline in hyperexpanded clone frequencies was noted, and after one year, T-cell counts and TCRbeta diversity were mostly ascribed to newly produced T cells. In some patients, the high TCRbeta diversity seen at day 60 was put down to recipient T cells and intrathymic progenitors that had survived conditioning. About two months after transplant, the apparently early recovery of alphabetaT-cell counts reportedly depended on just several hundred clones that had expanded rapidly and came from non-depleted graft cells.

The method was PCR. Reads for this sample came from an Illumina HiSeq 2500. Molecular barcoding was employed in the preparation of TCR libraries, with unique molecular identifiers being used to normalize TCRbeta repertoire quantification. TCRdb itself trimmed the public reads at Q25 with fastp, ran MiXCR and retained productive beta chains. CDR3 protein duplicates are merged, each entry listing the most common genes and DNA. Recorded for this sample are 540,000 or so distinct CDR3 sequences; 23% of them occurred a single time. The ten largest clonotypes hold roughly 14% of the sample. Germline trimming amounts to 5 bases on V and 5 bases on J, with 7 as the count of junction bases outside the gene matches. CDR1 and CDR2, per the germline V gene, are SGHTA and FQGTGA. The CDR3 numbers 15 residues from cysteine through phenylalanine. Only the CDR3 DNA stays, 45 bases, in frame from base 1. The intended sense of this specimen's treatment or condition label: allogeneic hematopoietic cell transplantation with graft depleted of TCRalphabeta T cells and CD19 B cells. Transplant recipients were children who received TCRalphabeta/CD19-depleted allogeneic hematopoietic cell grafts.

On this clonotype itself: The antigen it recognizes is unknown. Base qualities are not at hand, and no much larger clone is one base apart.

The starting material was PBMCs, mostly from graft donor cells, obtained 360 days after TCRalphabeta/CD19-depleted stem cell transplant. This chain is built from TRBV7-3 and TRBJ2-1; the junction holds 9 bases that match TRBD2. The sequence came from a boy less than two years old who had a stem cell transplant for acute myeloid leukemia, so the T cells may come from the graft donor. The bases read TGTGCCAGCAGCCCAACTAGCGGGCTTAACAATGAGCAGTTCTTC. Translated, this is CASSPTSGLNNEQFF.